Sequencing of this T cell receptor (beta chain) was carried out in a study of CD8 T cells in Susac syndrome. Roughly 0.45 to 1 ug RNA was reverse transcribed with random hexamers. One entry per CDR3 protein results from TCRdb running MiXCR on the immunoSEQ multiplex PCR reads. The sample has hundreds of thousands of distinct CDR3 sequences; 75% to 90% are singletons. V dropped 6 bases and J dropped 2 bases, with 8 bases sitting between them. CDR3 size: 12 residues. The germline V gene encodes CDR1 SNHLY and CDR2 FYNNEI. TCR beta from blood CD8+ and CD4+ T cells was sequenced. This TCR derives from a human donor with multiple sclerosis. The specimen was CD8+ T cells from PBMCs. The rearrangement links TRBV2 to TRBJ2-7, with D possibly matching TRBD1 (6 bases). The chain's CDR3 is CASRDSPYEQYF. CDR3 sequence (DNA): TGTGCCAGCAGGGACAGTCCCTACGAGCAGTACTTC.